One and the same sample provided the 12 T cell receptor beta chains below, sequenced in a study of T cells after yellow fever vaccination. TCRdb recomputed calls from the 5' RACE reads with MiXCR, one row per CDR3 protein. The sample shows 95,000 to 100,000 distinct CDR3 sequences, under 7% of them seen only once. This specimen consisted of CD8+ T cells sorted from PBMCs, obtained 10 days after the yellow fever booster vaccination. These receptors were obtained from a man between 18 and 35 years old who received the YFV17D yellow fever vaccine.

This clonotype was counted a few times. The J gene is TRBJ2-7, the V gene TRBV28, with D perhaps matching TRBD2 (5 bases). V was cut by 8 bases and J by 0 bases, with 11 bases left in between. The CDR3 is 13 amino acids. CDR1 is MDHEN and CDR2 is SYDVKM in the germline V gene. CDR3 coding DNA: TGTGCCAGCGGCCCTCGGGACTCCTACGAGCAGTACGTC. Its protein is CASGPRDSYEQYV.

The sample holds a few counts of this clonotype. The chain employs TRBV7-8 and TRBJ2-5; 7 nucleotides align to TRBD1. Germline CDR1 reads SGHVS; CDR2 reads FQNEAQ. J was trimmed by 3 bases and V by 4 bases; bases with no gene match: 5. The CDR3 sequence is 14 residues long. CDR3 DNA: TGTGCCAGCAGCTCCCGACAGGGCGAAGAGACCCAGTACTTC. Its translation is CASSSRQGEETQYF. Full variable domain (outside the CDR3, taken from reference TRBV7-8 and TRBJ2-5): GAGVSQSPRYKVAKRGQDVALRCDPISGHVSLFWYQQALGQGPEFLTYFQNEAQLDKSGLPSDRFFAERPEGSVSTLKIQRTQQEDSAVYLCASSSRQGEETQYFGPGTRLLVL.

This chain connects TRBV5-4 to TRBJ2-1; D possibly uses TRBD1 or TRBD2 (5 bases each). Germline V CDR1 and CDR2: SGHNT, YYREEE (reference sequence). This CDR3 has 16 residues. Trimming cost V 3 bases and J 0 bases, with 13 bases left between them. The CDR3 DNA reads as TGTGCCAGCAGCTGGGGGACGGAGAGCTCCTACAATGAGCAGTTCTTC. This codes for CASSWGTESSYNEQFF.

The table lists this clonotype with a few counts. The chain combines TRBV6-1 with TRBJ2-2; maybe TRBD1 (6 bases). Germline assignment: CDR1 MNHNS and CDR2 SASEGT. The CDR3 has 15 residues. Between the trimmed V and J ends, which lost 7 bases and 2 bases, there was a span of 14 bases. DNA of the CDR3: TGTGCCAGCATGGAGACAGGCGATAACACCGGGGAGCTGTTTTTT. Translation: CASMETGDNTGELFF.

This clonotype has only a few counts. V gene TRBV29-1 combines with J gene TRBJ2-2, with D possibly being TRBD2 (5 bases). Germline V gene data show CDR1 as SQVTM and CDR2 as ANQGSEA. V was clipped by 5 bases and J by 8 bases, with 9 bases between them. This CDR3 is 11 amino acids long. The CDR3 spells CSVNRRGELFF. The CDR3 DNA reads TGCAGCGTTAATCGGAGGGGGGAGCTGTTTTTT.

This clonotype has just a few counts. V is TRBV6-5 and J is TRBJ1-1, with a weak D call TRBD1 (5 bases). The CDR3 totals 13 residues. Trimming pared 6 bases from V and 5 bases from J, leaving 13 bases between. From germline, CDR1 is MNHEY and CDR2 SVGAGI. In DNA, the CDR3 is TGTGCCAGCAGCAGGGACCCCCGGACTGAAGCTTTCTTT. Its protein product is CASSRDPRTEAFF.

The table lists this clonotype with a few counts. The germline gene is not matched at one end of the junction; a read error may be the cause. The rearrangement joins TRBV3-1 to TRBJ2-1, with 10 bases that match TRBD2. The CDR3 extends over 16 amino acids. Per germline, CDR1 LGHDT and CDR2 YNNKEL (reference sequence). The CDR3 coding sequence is TGTGCCAGCAGCGAAGAAAGGACTAGCGGAAACAATGAGCAGTTCTTC. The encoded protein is CASSEERTSGNNEQFF.

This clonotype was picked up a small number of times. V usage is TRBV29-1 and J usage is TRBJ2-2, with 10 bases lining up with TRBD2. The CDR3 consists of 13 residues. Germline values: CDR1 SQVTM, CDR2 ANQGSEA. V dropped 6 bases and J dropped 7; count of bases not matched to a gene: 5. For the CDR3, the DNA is TGCAGCGTAGAGCGGGGGGGCCTCGGGGAGCTGTTTTTT. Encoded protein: CSVERGGLGELFF.

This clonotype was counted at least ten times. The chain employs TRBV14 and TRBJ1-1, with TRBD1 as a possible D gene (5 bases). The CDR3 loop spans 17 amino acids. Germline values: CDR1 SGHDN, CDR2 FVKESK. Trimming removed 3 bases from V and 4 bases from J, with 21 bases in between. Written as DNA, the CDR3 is TGTGCCAGCAGCCATTCGGCCGGCGGGCAGGGCCTCACTGAAGCTTTCTTT. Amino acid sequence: CASSHSAGGQGLTEAFF.

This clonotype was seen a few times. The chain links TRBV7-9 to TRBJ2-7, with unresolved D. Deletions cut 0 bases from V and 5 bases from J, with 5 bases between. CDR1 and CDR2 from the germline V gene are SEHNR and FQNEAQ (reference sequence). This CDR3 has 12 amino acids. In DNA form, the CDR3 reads TGTGCCAGCAGCTTAGCGGCCAACGAGCAGTACTTC. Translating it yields CASSLAANEQYF.

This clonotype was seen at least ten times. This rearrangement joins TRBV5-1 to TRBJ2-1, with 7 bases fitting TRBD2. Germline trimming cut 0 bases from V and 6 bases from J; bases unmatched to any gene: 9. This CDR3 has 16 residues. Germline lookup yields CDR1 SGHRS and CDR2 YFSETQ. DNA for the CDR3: TGCGCCAGCAGCTTGGGGGCCGGGGGGTCGAGCAATGAGCAGTTCTTC. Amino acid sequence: CASSLGAGGSSNEQFF.

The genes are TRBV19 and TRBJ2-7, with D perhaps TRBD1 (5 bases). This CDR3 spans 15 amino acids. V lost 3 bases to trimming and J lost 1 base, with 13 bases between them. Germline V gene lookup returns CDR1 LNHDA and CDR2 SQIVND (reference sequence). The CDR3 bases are TGTGCCAGTAGTATCCCCAGGGATGATTCCTACGAGCAGTACTTC. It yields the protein CASSIPRDDSYEQYF.